The 25 T cell receptor beta chains presented below share a single source sample, sequenced in a study of blood T cells in healthy people across ages. A second about 7 to 12 cycle PCR used barcoded and J-beta primers. Each CDR3 protein gets one entry after TCRdb re-called the 5' RACE reads with MiXCR. The table includes about 1.6 million distinct CDR3 sequences, almost 35% detected once. Sequenced: blood. These receptors originate from a woman aged 25 to 39 in good health.

V and J are TRBV10-3 and TRBJ2-5; weak D call: TRBD1 (5 bases). The CDR3 is made up of 13 amino acids. Germline CDR1 is ENHRY and CDR2 is SYGVKD. Trimming removed 8 bases from V and 2 bases from J, with 12 bases in between. In DNA, the CDR3 is TGTGCCATCGCGCCCAGGGATCAAGAGACCCAGTACTTC. Its protein product is CAIAPRDQETQYF.

A note on this clonotype: Sequence at one end of the junction differs from germline and may be a read error. The rearrangement joins TRBV15 to TRBJ2-1; TRBD2 agrees at 11 bases. The germline gives CDR1 LNHNV, CDR2 YYDKDF (reference sequence). CDR3 length: 19 amino acids. CDR3 residues: CATSRSRGGGTSGNNGQFF. The CDR3 DNA sequence: TGTGCCACCAGCAGATCGAGGGGAGGCGGGACTAGCGGAAACAATGGGCAGTTCTTC.

This sequence joins TRBV6-1 and TRBJ2-7; perhaps TRBD1 as D (5 bases). Germline CDR1 is MNHNS and CDR2 is SASEGT. The V end lost 0 bases, the J end lost 2 bases, and 8 bases lay between the germline ends. The CDR3 loop spans 14 amino acids. The CDR3 spells CASSEALRAYEQYF. Written as DNA, the CDR3 is TGTGCCAGCAGTGAAGCGCTCAGGGCCTACGAGCAGTACTTC.

A note on this clonotype: A read error may account for a junction end that differs from germline. This chain links TRBV6-1 with TRBJ1-5; possible D gene TRBD1, 5 bases. In germline, CDR1 is MNHNS, CDR2 SASEGT. CDR3 length: 17 amino acids. The CDR3 spells CASSPGTDVGSNQPQHF. For the CDR3, the DNA is TGCGCCAGCAGTCCAGGGACGGACGTTGGGAGCAATCAGCCCCAGCATTTT.

This sequence joins TRBV7-8 and TRBJ1-6, with D unresolved. Germline lookup yields CDR1 SGHVS and CDR2 FQNEAQ. This CDR3 comprises 17 residues. Deletions cut 1 base from V and 5 bases from J, with 15 bases between. CDR3 in DNA: TGTGCCAGCAGCTTAGATCGGGTTCCGGTTGATAATTCACCCCTCCACTTT. This translates into CASSLDRVPVDNSPLHF.

The V call is TRBV27, the J call TRBJ2-1; 8 bases align to TRBD1. The CDR3 is 14 residues long. V was pared by 6 bases and J by 4 bases, with 5 bases of the junction left unmatched. Germline V gene data show CDR1 as MNHEY and CDR2 as SMNVEV (reference sequence). CDR3 nucleotides: TGTGCCAGCAGACCAGGGGGCCCTTACAATGAGCAGTTCTTC. Its translation is CASRPGGPYNEQFF.

This rearrangement joins TRBV4-1 to TRBJ2-7, with D perhaps TRBD2 (5 bases). The ends were cut back, 1 base at V and 0 bases at J, with 10 bases in the middle. The CDR3 totals 15 residues. Germline V gene data show CDR1 as MGHRA and CDR2 as YSYEKL. CDR3 in DNA: TGCGCCAGCAGCCAAGGGACTTGGGCCTCCTACGAGCAGTACTTC. Translated, it gives CASSQGTWASYEQYF.

The V call is TRBV6-1, the J call TRBJ1-1; 7 nucleotides match TRBD1. Germline V CDR1 and CDR2: MNHNS, SASEGT. The ends lost 5 bases at V and 1 base at J; junction bases unmatched: 10. This CDR3 is 16 amino acids long. CDR3 DNA: TGTGCCAGCAGTCCCCGGACAGGCCTTCCGAACACTGAAGCTTTCTTT. It translates to CASSPRTGLPNTEAFF.

CDR3 amino acids: CASSGPPYTEAFF. The DNA of the CDR3 is TGTGCCAGCAGTGGACCTCCGTACACTGAAGCTTTCTTT. The genes are TRBV6-1 and TRBJ1-1; D call uncertain. The CDR3 has 13 amino acids. Per the germline V gene, CDR1 is MNHNS and CDR2 is SASEGT. V lost 4 bases and J 3 bases, leaving 9 bases between the germline ends.

This clonotype was found many times. The chain is built from TRBV20-1 and TRBJ1-2; 9 positions match TRBD1. CDR1 is DFQATT and CDR2 is SNEGSKA in the germline V gene (reference sequence). Trimming removed 4 bases from V and 8 bases from J; junction bases left unmatched: 11. The CDR3 runs to 14 residues. The CDR3 DNA reads TGCAGTGCTAACCGGGACAGGGACTCTGCAGGCTACACCTTC. This encodes CSANRDRDSAGYTF.

Note on this clonotype: At one end the junction does not follow the germline gene, possibly because of a read error. The chain recombines TRBV5-6 with TRBJ2-7, with D possibly TRBD2 on 5 matching bases. Germline-derived CDR1 and CDR2 are SGHDT and YYEEEE. CDR3 length: 15 amino acids. The CDR3 loop is CAGSSEGRVNNEQYF. In nucleotides, the CDR3 is TGTGCCGGCAGCTCCGAGGGTCGGGTGAACAACGAGCAGTACTTC.

This clonotype was found a few times. The chain uses TRBV29-1 and TRBJ2-1, with 7 bases identical to TRBD2. The CDR3 is made up of 15 amino acids. The V segment lost 0 bases and the J segment 6 bases; nucleotides outside the gene matches: 8. The germline V gene encodes CDR1 SQVTM and CDR2 ANQGSEA. CDR3 in amino acids: CSVEDRREPFNEQFF. The CDR3 coding sequence is TGCAGCGTTGAAGATCGGCGGGAGCCCTTCAATGAGCAGTTCTTC.

This clonotype was detected a few times. The rearrangement joins TRBV20-1 to TRBJ2-5; 9 nucleotides align to TRBD2. Germline V gene sequence: CDR1 DFQATT, CDR2 SNEGSKA (reference sequence). CDR3 length: 14 amino acids. CDR3 DNA: TGCAGCCCTAAGCGGGGGGAAGGGGGAGAGACCCAGTACTTC. Encoded protein: CSPKRGEGGETQYF.

The chain is built from TRBV5-1 and TRBJ1-2, with a tentative D call TRBD1 (5 bases). Germline V CDR1 and CDR2: SGHRS, YFSETQ. CDR3 length equals 13 residues. Trimming took 4 bases from V and 8 from J, leaving 15 bases between them. The CDR3 here is CASSLGGGKGYTF. CDR3 coding DNA: TGCGCCAGCAGCCTCGGCGGGGGGAAGGGCTACACCTTC. The whole variable domain, filled in from reference TRBV5-1 and TRBJ1-2, reads KAGVTQTPRYLIKTRGQQVTLSCSPISGHRSVSWYQQTPGQGLQFLFEYFSETQRNKGNFPGRFSGRQFSNSRSEMNVSTLELGDSALYLCASSLGGGKGYTFGSGTRLTVV.

The V and J genes are TRBV5-5 and TRBJ2-1; 8 bases line up with TRBD2. V dropped 5 bases and J dropped 5; count of bases not matched to a gene: 9. Germline V gene sequence: CDR1 SGHKS, CDR2 YYEKEE (reference sequence). The CDR3 has 15 amino acids. The CDR3 DNA sequence: TGTGCCAGCAGTTCCAGACTAGCGCGCGACAATGAGCAGTTCTTC. As protein: CASSSRLARDNEQFF.

This clonotype turned up a few times. The chain uses TRBV29-1 and TRBJ2-1; D ambiguous. Germline CDR1 SQVTM, CDR2 ANQGSEA. The CDR3 is 16 residues long. Trimming took 3 bases from V and 5 from J, leaving 20 bases between them. The CDR3 DNA reads TGCAGCGTTGATTCGCCCATGGGAATAGAGGACAATGAGCAGTTCTTC. Translated: CSVDSPMGIEDNEQFF.

This clonotype was picked up a small number of times. The gene calls are TRBV10-3 and TRBJ2-3, with D hard to call. The CDR3 totals 13 residues. Germline values: CDR1 ENHRY, CDR2 SYGVKD. V was pared by 7 bases and J by 1 base, with 9 bases between. CDR3 coding DNA: TGTGCCATCACGCCAAGGGGCACAGATACGCAGTATTTT. Translation gives CAITPRGTDTQYF.

The chain links TRBV9 to TRBJ2-5; D is unclear. The CDR3 is made up of 12 amino acids. Deletions cut 7 bases from V and 7 bases from J, with 14 bases between. Germline lookup yields CDR1 SGDLS and CDR2 YYNGEE. This CDR3 reads CASGVDGVTQYF. CDR3 in DNA: TGTGCCAGCGGAGTAGATGGGGTGACCCAGTACTTC.

The chain joins TRBV27 to TRBJ2-3, with 9 bases that match TRBD2. J was trimmed by 1 base and V by 6 bases; bases with no gene match: 8. Germline CDR1 is MNHEY and CDR2 is SMNVEV (reference sequence). This CDR3 is 16 amino acids long. The CDR3 DNA follows: TGTGCCAGCAGCCGCGTAGCGGGAGTCGGCACAGATACGCAGTATTTT. It translates to CASSRVAGVGTDTQYF.

This clonotype has ten or more counts. V and J are TRBV29-1 and TRBJ2-7, with D perhaps matching TRBD1 (7 bases). V shed 7 bases and J shed 6 bases, with 19 bases lying between them. Germline V gene lookup returns CDR1 SQVTM and CDR2 ANQGSEA. The CDR3 has 13 residues. CDR3 nucleotides: TGCAGCGCGAGGTGGGCAGGGGGGCTCGAGCAGTACTTC. This gives the protein CSARWAGGLEQYF.

The rearrangement joins TRBV25-1 to TRBJ2-7; D gene unclear. Germline values: CDR1 MGHDK, CDR2 SYGVNS. The V and J ends lost 4 bases and 6 bases respectively, with 19 bases between them. The CDR3 is made up of 15 amino acids. CDR3 DNA: TGTGCCAGCAGTGCGGACGTTCCTTGGGGATGCGAGCAGTACTTC. As protein: CASSADVPWGCEQYF.

The chain couples TRBV20-1 to TRBJ2-1, with TRBD2 as a possible D gene (5 bases). The CDR3 is 15 residues long. V was trimmed by 0 bases and J by 4 bases, leaving 13 bases between them. The V gene's germline CDR1 is DFQATT and CDR2 SNEGSKA (reference sequence). As DNA, the CDR3 is TGCAGTGCTAGAGATCTCGACGGGAAGTACAATGAGCAGTTCTTC. This codes for CSARDLDGKYNEQFF.

A note on this clonotype: One end of the junction varies from germline; a read error may be responsible. The CDR3: CACSSWTGMSGGELFF. DNA for the CDR3: TGTGCCTGCAGCTCATGGACAGGGATGAGTGGCGGGGAGCTGTTTTTT. The J gene is TRBJ2-2, the V gene TRBV11-2, with 8 bases identical to TRBD1. CDR1 SGHAT and CDR2 FQNNGV come from the germline V gene. CDR3 length: 16 amino acids.

This clonotype was detected a few times. The chain carries TRBV29-1 and TRBJ1-4; D uncertain. Germline assignment: CDR1 SQVTM and CDR2 ANQGSEA. The CDR3 runs to 13 residues. The V end was cut by 7 bases, the J end by 0 bases, with 9 bases between. DNA for the CDR3: TGCAGCGGCTACAGTGCAACTAATGAAAAACTGTTTTTT. Protein product: CSGYSATNEKLFF.

This clonotype has only a few counts. The CDR3: CATGRTDTQYF. CDR3 DNA: TGTGCCACAGGACGTACAGATACGCAGTATTTT. The gene calls are TRBV6-1 and TRBJ2-3; D is uncertain. V dropped 10 bases and J dropped 3 bases, with 8 bases sitting between them. Germline loops: CDR1 MNHNS, CDR2 SASEGT. The CDR3 is made up of 11 amino acids.